The sequence of this T cell receptor beta chain was determined in a study of somatic mutations in cytotoxic T cells in rheumatoid arthritis. Background on the study: Blood (about 31 ml EDTA) from each patient was taken right after diagnosis, before any treatment. Including V beta1+ cells that were sequenced for TCRB, some T-cell populations stained with V beta antibodies were flow-sorted at nearly 100% purity.

Here immunoSEQ multiplex PCR was the method, and the copy in TCRdb shows in-frame clones only, minus some. This sample yields some 10,000 clones, of which around 84% are seen a single time; about 12% belongs to the top ten. Regarding the study as a whole: Greater age accompanied higher CD8+ clonality in rheumatoid arthritis patients, a pattern that was absent in healthy controls. The antigen targets of the expanded CD8+ clones lacked identification.

Of note for this clone: Its antigen remains unidentified.

Trimming removed 7 bases at V and 5 bases at J, with 23 bases between. The germline V gene has CDR1 MNHNY and CDR2 SVGAGI (reference sequence). The CDR3 consists of 16 residues. The material sequenced was CD8+ T cells sorted from blood. This chain joins TRBV6-6 and TRBJ1-1; D perhaps matches TRBD1 (5 bases). This receptor was identified in an adult with rheumatoid arthritis. The CDR3 DNA sequence: TGTGCCAGCAACGTGATCGGTGCGGGGGGTGTTACTGAAGCTTTCTTT. Its protein is CASNVIGAGGVTEAFF.